The rows below give T cell receptor beta chains drawn from one sample of a study of shared clonotypes between healthy human individuals. The repertoire was sequenced with immunoSEQ multiplex PCR; TCRdb's copy has only in-frame clones and lacks some. The sample yields hundreds of thousands of clones, around 97% seen once. The source material was naive CD4+ T cells sorted from blood. These receptors were collected from a woman younger than 45 in good health. Each CDR3 is given with its conserved first and last residue. A D gene is named only where the DNA matches it firmly.

D gene	CDR3 length	V gene	CDR3 protein
TRBD2	17	TRBV29-1	CSVDRREKAGISNEQFF
.	12	TRBV10-3	CAISVEGNEQFF
TRBD2	16	TRBV4-2	CASSQDQRREAREQYF
.	18	TRBV19	CASSNNPGTGDSNQPQHF
.	11	TRBV20-1	CSARRYNEQFF
.	14	TRBV19	CASSLGAPENIQYF
TRBD1	17	TRBV11-2	CASSTLQGGGTAYEQYF
.	13	TRBV28	CASRGASYNEQFF
TRBD2	18	TRBV27	CASSLVTPQRGARYEQYF
TRBD1	15	TRBV5-1	CASSWGQGRNEKLFF
.	13	TRBV4-1	CASSLRTGREQFF
.	16	TRBV11-3	CASSLGRDSGANVLTF
TRBD2	14	TRBV10-3	CAISPGGSQETQYF
.	16	TRBV13	CASSLGLGPWGNEQFF
.	16	TRBV21-1	CASSKATEPRRYEQYF
.	14	TRBV6-5	CASSGRTGSYEQYF